One and the same sample provided the 15 T cell receptor beta chains below, sequenced in a study of OX40 agonist ivuxolimab in advanced cancers. This table comes from immunoSEQ multiplex PCR, and its TCRdb copy is limited to in-frame clones, with some not included. The sample gives some 83,000 clones, roughly 90% of which show up once; roughly 0.72% is in the top ten. This sample comprised CD4+ or CD8+ T cells sorted from blood, obtained in a trial of the OX40 agonist ivuxolimab. These receptors were collected from an adult with an advanced solid tumor such as melanoma, head and neck, liver or kidney cancer.

The chain links TRBV5-6 to TRBJ2-3; a weak D match, TRBD2 (5 bases). The CDR3 length is 14 residues. Trimming shortened V by 4 bases and J by 0 bases, and 9 bases separated the two germline ends. Germline lookup yields CDR1 SGHDT and CDR2 YYEEEE. In DNA form, the CDR3 reads TGTGCCAGCAGCCGCGGCGGGAGCACAGATACGCAGTATTTT. Translation gives CASSRGGSTDTQYF.

The chain employs TRBV2 and TRBJ1-1; 8 positions agree with TRBD1. Germline CDR1 SNHLY, CDR2 FYNNEI. Losses at the gene ends were 4 bases for V and 5 bases for J; bases not matched to a gene: 3. The CDR3 has 13 residues. In DNA form, the CDR3 reads TGTGCCAGCAGTGGACAGGGGATGACTGAAGCTTTCTTT. Protein sequence: CASSGQGMTEAFF.

This clone showed up just a few times. The sample holds other DNA sequences that translate to the same CDR3. The chain couples TRBV18 to TRBJ2-7; 8 nucleotides agree with TRBD2. V shed 2 bases and J 2 bases; nucleotides not matched to a gene: 11. This CDR3 is built from 17 residues. Germline CDR1 and CDR2: KGHSH and LQKENI. The CDR3 DNA reads TGTGCCAGCTCACCAAAAGGATCGGGACTAGGAACCTACGAGCAGTACTTC. It translates to CASSPKGSGLGTYEQYF.

The V gene is TRBV10-2, the J gene TRBJ1-5, with 7 bases fitting TRBD1. The length of the CDR3 is 14 residues. CDR1 is WSHSY, CDR2 SAAADI, per germline. Losses at the gene ends were 6 bases for V and 5 bases for J; bases not matched to a gene: 7. CDR3 sequence: CASRGQGGYQPQHF. For the CDR3, the DNA is TGCGCCAGCAGAGGGCAGGGGGGGTATCAGCCCCAGCATTTT.

The V call is TRBV5-1, the J call TRBJ2-1; D not resolved. V shed 4 bases and J shed 1 base, with 9 bases lying between them. The CDR3 extends over 14 amino acids. CDR1 SGHRS and CDR2 YFSETQ come from the germline V gene. The CDR3 DNA reads TGCGCCAGCAGCCAAATAGATTCCTACAATGAGCAGTTCTTC. Translating it yields CASSQIDSYNEQFF.

This clone came up once. The chain has TRBV28 and TRBJ2-3, with D unclear. Germline lookup yields CDR1 MDHEN and CDR2 SYDVKM. This CDR3 contains 12 residues. V was shortened by 6 bases and J by 2 bases, with 6 bases between the two germline ends. The CDR3 loop is CASRPTTDTQYF. DNA of the CDR3: TGTGCCAGCAGGCCAACCACAGATACGCAGTATTTT.

The chain employs TRBV11-3 and TRBJ2-1; 7 nucleotides match TRBD2. V was clipped by 5 bases and J by 5 bases; unmatched bases: 6. CDR1 is SGHNT, CDR2 YENEEA, per germline. This CDR3 contains 14 residues. CDR3 nucleotide sequence: TGTGCCAGCAGCCCCTCAGCGGGACACAATGAGCAGTTCTTC. It is translated as CASSPSAGHNEQFF.

With respect to this clone: One junction end does not reproduce the germline sequence, and a read error may be involved. V and J are TRBV4-3 and TRBJ2-5, with D possibly matching TRBD2 (7 bases). Germline V gives CDR1 LGHNA, CDR2 YSLEER. The CDR3 has 13 amino acids. CDR3 sequence: CASSKEGGETQYF. CDR3 sequence (DNA): TGCGCCAGCAGCAAAGAGGGGGGGGAGACCCAGTACTTC.

This sequence joins TRBV12-5 and TRBJ1-1, with D possibly TRBD1 on 6 matching bases. Trimming took off 1 base at V and 1 base at J, with 7 bases between the two ends. Per germline, CDR1 LGHNT and CDR2 FRNRAP. CDR3 size: 14 residues. CDR3 protein: CASGLGRGNTEAFF. The DNA for the CDR3 is TGTGCTAGTGGTTTGGGCAGGGGGAACACTGAAGCTTTCTTT.

The sample holds one count of this clone. The CDR3 is CASSLRGAGFGNEQFF. CDR3 sequence (DNA): TGTGCCAGCAGCTTACGTGGCGCGGGATTCGGCAATGAGCAGTTCTTC. This chain joins TRBV27 and TRBJ2-1; tentatively, D is TRBD2 (6 bases). Trimming shortened V by 6 bases and J by 6 bases, and 21 bases separated the two germline ends. Looked up from germline, CDR1 is MNHEY and CDR2 is SMNVEV (reference sequence). The CDR3 is made up of 16 amino acids.

CDR3 DNA: TGCGCCAGCAGCTTGAGTGGGCCAGATACGCAGTATTTT. This translates into CASSLSGPDTQYF. The rearrangement uses TRBV5-1 and TRBJ2-3; D call uncertain. Trimming took 1 base from V and 4 from J, leaving 7 bases between them. Germline CDR1 SGHRS, CDR2 YFSETQ. The CDR3 is 13 amino acids.

The rearrangement joins TRBV11-1 to TRBJ2-7; 10 nucleotides match TRBD2. Per germline, CDR1 SGHAT and CDR2 FQDESV (reference sequence). Unmatched junction bases numbered 5, after V lost 5 bases and J lost 1 base. There are 15 residues in the CDR3. CDR3 loop: CASSLTSGTSYEQYF. Here the CDR3 DNA reads TGTGCCAGCAGCCTAACTAGCGGGACTTCCTACGAGCAGTACTTC. The whole variable domain, remainder taken from reference TRBV11-1 and TRBJ2-7, is EAEVAQSPRYKITEKSQAVAFWCDPISGHATLYWYRQILGQGPELLVQFQDESVVDDSQLPKDRFSAERLKGVDSTLKIQPAELGDSAMYLCASSLTSGTSYEQYFGPGTRLTVT.

V usage is TRBV4-3 and J usage is TRBJ2-1, with D unresolved. This CDR3 is built from 14 residues. The germline gives CDR1 LGHNA, CDR2 YSLEER. Trimming left V 4 bases short and J 7 bases short, with 14 bases between. The CDR3 region has the DNA TGCGCCAGCAGCCCGAGGTTCATGGGGAATGAGCAGTTCTTC. Amino acids: CASSPRFMGNEQFF.

The chain recombines TRBV7-2 with TRBJ2-1; D unresolved. V lost 5 bases and J lost 3, with 8 bases in between. There are 13 residues in the CDR3. Germline V CDR1 and CDR2: SGHTA, FQGNSA. The chain's CDR3 is CASSPQSYNEQFF. CDR3 DNA sequence: TGTGCCAGCAGCCCGCAGAGCTACAATGAGCAGTTCTTC. Combining the CDR3 with reference TRBV7-2 and TRBJ2-1 gives the whole variable domain GAGVSQSPSNKVTEKGKDVELRCDPISGHTALYWYRQSLGQGLEFLIYFQGNSAPDKSGLPSDRFSAERTGGSVSTLTIQRTQQEDSAVYLCASSPQSYNEQFFGPGTRLTVL.

This chain uses TRBV29-1 with TRBJ1-4; 7 bases agree with TRBD1. After removal of 6 bases from V and 6 bases from J, the junction contained 13 bases not matched to a gene. Germline CDR1 reads SQVTM; CDR2 reads ANQGSEA. There are 15 residues in the CDR3. CDR3 sequence reads: CSVYLPRQGYEKLFF. CDR3 nucleotides: TGCAGCGTGTATCTGCCGAGACAGGGATATGAAAAACTGTTTTTT.